What follows describes a single T cell receptor beta chain. The data originate from a study of blood T cell repertoires in COVID-19. As processed by the authors: It was from reference gene primer amplification that nucleated cell counts were estimated. The table came from immunoSEQ multiplex PCR; TCRdb's copy has only in-frame clones and leaves some out. That table gives V, J and clone size, and the DNA gave D and trimming. The sample carries nearly 110,000 clones, around 92% recorded once. The sequenced material came from peripheral blood. This TCR came from a man aged 40-55 years with active or convalescent COVID-19.

The chain's CDR3 is CASSHPAGTGGTDTQYF. CDR3 DNA: TGTGCCAGCAGCCACCCAGCTGGGACAGGGGGAACAGATACGCAGTATTTT. The chain carries TRBV5-4 and TRBJ2-3; 11 bases match TRBD1. Germline assignment: CDR1 SGHNT and CDR2 YYREEE (reference sequence). With V trimmed by 4 bases and J by 3 bases, 10 bases remained unmatched. The CDR3 is made up of 17 amino acids.